One and the same sample provided the 2 T cell receptor beta chains below, sequenced in a study of blood T cell repertoires in COVID-19. Assay used: immunoSEQ multiplex PCR; TCRdb lists only in-frame clones, some missing. This sample has 200,000 to 300,000 clones, with under 85% found just once. Sequenced sample: peripheral blood. These receptors came from a human donor in a cohort sampled during active COVID-19.

This rearrangement joins TRBV14 to TRBJ1-6; no clear D gene. CDR3 length: 14 residues. The germline V gene has CDR1 SGHDN and CDR2 FVKESK. The germline V and J ends were trimmed by 1 base and 8 bases, with 9 bases remaining between them. Written as DNA, the CDR3 is TGTGCCAGCAGCCAAGCTAGCCGGTATTCACCCCTCCACTTT. Translating it yields CASSQASRYSPLHF.

This clone was seen once. This rearrangement joins TRBV4-2 to TRBJ2-1; D perhaps matches TRBD1 (7 bases). This CDR3 is built from 15 residues. V dropped 6 bases and J dropped 3 bases, with 15 bases sitting between them. Germline V gene sequence: CDR1 LGHNA, CDR2 YNFKEQ. CDR3 residues: CASSRGTVGYNEQFF. CDR3 nucleotides: TGTGCCAGCAGTCGGGGGACAGTGGGCTACAATGAGCAGTTCTTC.